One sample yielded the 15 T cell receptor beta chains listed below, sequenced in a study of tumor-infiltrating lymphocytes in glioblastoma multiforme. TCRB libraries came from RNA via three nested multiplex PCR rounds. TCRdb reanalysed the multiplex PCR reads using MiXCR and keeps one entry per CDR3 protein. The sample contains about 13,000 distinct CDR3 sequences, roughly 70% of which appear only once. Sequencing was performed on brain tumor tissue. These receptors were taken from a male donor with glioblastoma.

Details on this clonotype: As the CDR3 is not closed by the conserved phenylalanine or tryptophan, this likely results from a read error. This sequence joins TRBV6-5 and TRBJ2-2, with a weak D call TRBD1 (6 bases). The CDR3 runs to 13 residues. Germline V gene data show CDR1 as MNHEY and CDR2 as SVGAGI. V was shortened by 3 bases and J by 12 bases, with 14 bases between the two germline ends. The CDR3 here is CASSYAGRGKLFL. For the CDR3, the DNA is TGTGCCAGCAGTTATGCAGGAAGGGGGAAGCTGTTTTTA.

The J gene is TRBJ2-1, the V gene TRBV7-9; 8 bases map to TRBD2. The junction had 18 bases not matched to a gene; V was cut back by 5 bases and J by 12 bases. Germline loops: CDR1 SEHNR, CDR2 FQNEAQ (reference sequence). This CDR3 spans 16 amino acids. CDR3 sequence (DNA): TGTGCCAGCAGCCCGTTAAGCGGGAGCGCAAAGAATTCGCAGTTCTTC. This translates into CASSPLSGSAKNSQFF.

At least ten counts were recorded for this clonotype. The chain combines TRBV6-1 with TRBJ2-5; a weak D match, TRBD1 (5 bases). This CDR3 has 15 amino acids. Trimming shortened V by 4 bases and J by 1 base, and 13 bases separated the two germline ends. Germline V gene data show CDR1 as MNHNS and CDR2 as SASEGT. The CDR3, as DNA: TGTGCCAGCAGTGCCCAAGGGGCGAGCCAAGAGACCCAGTACTTC. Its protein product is CASSAQGASQETQYF.

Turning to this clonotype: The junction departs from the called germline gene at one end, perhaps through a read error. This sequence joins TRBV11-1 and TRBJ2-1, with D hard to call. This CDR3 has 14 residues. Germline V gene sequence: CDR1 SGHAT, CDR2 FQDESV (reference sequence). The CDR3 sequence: CASSLGVFNNGQFF. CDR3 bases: TGTGCTAGCAGTTTAGGAGTATTTAACAATGGGCAGTTCTTC.

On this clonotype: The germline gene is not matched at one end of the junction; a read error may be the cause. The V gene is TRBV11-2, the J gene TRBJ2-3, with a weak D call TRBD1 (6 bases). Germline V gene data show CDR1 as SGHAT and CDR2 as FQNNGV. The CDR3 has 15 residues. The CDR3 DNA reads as TGTGCCAGCAGCTTACAGTGGGCGCGGACAGATACGCAGTATTTC. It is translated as CASSLQWARTDTQYF.

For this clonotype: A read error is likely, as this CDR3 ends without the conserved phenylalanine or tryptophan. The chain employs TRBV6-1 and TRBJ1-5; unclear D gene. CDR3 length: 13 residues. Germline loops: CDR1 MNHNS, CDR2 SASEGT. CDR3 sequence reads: CACSLSHNQPQHL. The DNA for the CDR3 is TGTGCCTGCAGCCTCAGCCACAATCAGCCCCAGCATCTT.

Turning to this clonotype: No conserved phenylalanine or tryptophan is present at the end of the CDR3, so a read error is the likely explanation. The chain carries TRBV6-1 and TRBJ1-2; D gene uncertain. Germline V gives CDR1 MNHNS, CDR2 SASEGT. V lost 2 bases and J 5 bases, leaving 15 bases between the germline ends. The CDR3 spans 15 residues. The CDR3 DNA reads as TGTGCCAGCAGTGAAACTGAGGACTTATGGTATGGCTACACCCTC. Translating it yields CASSETEDLWYGYTL.

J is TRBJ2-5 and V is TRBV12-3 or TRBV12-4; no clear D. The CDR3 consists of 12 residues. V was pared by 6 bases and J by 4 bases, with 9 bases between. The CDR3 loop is CASSRNTETQYF. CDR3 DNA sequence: TGTGCCAGCAGCCGAAATACAGAGACCCAGTACTTC.

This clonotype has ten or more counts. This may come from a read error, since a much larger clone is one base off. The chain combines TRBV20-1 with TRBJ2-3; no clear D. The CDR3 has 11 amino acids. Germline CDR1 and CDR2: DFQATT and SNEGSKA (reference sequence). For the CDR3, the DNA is TGCAGTGCTATTTTAGTAGATGCGCAGTATTTT. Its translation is CSAILVDAQYF.

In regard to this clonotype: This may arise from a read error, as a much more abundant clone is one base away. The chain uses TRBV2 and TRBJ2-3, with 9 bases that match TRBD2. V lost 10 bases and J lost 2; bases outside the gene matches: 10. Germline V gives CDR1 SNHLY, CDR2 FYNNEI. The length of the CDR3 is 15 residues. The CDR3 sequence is CANGTSGLSTDTQYF. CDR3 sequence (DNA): TGTGCCAACGGAACTAGCGGGTTATCCACAGATACGCAGTATTTT.

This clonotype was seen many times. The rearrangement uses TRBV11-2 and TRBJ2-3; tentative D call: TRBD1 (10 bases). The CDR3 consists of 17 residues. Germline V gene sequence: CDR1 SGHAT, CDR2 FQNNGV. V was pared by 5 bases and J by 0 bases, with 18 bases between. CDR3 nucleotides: TGTGCCAGCAGCAGCGGGGGGACAGGGGTTAGCACAGATACGCAGTATTTT. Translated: CASSSGGTGVSTDTQYF.

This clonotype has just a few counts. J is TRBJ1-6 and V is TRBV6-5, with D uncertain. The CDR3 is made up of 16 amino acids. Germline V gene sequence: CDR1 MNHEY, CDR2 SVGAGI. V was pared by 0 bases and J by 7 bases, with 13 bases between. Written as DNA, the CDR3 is TGTGCCAGCAGTTACTCGACGCTGGGCAACAATTCACCCCTCCACTTT. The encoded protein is CASSYSTLGNNSPLHF.

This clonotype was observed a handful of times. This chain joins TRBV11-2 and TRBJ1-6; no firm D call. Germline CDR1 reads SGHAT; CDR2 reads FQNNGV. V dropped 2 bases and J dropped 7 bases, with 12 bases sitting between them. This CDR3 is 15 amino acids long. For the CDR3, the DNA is TGTGCCAGCAGCTTAAGGTTGCCGTCGAATTCACCCCTCCACTTT. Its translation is CASSLRLPSNSPLHF. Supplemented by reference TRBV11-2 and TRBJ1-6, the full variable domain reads EAGVAQSPRYKIIEKRQSVAFWCNPISGHATLYWYQQILGQGPKLLIQFQNNGVVDDSQLPKDRFSAERLKGVDSTLKIQPAKLEDSAVYLCASSLRLPSNSPLHFGNGTRLTVT.

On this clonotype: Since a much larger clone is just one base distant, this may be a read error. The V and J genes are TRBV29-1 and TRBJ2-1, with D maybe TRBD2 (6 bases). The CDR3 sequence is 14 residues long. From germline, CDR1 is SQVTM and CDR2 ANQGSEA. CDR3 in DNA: TGCAGCGGGGGAGGTAGGGTTCAAGACGATGAGAAGTTCTTC. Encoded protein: CSGGGRVQDDEKFF.

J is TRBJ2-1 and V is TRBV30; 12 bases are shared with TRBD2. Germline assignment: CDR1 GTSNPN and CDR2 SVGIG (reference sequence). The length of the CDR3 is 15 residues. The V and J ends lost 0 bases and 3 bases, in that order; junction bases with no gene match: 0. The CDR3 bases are TGTGCCTGGAGTGTACTAGCGGGAGGCTACAATGAGCAGTTCTTC. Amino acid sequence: CAWSVLAGGYNEQFF.